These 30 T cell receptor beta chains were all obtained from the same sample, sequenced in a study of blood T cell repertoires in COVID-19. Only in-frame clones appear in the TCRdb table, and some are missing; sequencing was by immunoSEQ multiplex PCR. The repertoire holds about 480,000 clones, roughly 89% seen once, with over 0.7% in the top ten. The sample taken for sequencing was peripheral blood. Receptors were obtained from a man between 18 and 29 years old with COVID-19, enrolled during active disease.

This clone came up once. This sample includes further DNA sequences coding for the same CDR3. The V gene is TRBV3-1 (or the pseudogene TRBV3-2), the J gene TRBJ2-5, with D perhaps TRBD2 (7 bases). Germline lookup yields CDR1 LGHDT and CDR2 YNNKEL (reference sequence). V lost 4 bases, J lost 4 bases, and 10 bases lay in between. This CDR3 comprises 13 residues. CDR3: CASSPRGGETQYF. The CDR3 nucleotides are TGTGCCAGCAGCCCGAGGGGGGGAGAGACCCAGTACTTC.

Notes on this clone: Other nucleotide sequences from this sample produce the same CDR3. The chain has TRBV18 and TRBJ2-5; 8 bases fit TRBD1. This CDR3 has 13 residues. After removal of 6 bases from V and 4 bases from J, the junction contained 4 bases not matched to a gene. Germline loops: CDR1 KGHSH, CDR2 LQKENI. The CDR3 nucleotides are TGTGCCAGCTCCCCCGGACAGGGAGAGACCCAGTACTTC. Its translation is CASSPGQGETQYF.

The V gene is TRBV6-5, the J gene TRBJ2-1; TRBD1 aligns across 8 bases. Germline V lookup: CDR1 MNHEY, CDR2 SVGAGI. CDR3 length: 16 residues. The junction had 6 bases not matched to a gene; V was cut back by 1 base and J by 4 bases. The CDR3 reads CASSYYQGARYNEQFF. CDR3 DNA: TGTGCCAGCAGTTACTACCAGGGGGCCAGGTACAATGAGCAGTTCTTC.

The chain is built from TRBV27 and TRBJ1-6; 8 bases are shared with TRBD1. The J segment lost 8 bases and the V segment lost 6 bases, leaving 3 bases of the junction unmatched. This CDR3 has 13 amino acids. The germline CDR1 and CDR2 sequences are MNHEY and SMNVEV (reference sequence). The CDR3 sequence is CASRQGGYSPLHF. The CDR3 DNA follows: TGTGCCAGCAGACAGGGGGGTTATTCACCCCTCCACTTT.

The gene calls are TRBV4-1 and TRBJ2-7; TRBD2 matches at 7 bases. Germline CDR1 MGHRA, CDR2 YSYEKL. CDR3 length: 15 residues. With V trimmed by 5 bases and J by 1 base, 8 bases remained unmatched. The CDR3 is CASSGQREGSYEQYF. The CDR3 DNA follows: TGCGCCAGCAGCGGTCAGAGGGAGGGATCCTACGAGCAGTACTTC.

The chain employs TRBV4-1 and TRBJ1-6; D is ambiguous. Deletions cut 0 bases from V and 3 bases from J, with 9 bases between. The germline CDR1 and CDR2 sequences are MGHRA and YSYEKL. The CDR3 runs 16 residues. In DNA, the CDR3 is TGCGCCAGCAGCCAAGAAAGCGGAGACTATAATTCACCCCTCCACTTT. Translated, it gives CASSQESGDYNSPLHF.

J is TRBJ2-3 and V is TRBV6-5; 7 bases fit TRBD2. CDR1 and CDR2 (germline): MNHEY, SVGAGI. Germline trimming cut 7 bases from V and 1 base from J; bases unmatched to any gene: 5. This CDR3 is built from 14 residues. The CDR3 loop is CASKDRGGTDTQYF. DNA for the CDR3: TGTGCCAGCAAGGATCGGGGGGGCACAGATACGCAGTATTTT.

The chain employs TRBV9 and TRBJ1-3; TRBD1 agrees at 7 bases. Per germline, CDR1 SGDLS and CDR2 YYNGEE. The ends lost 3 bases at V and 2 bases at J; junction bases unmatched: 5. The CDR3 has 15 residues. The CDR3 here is CASSAETGTGNTIYF. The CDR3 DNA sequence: TGTGCCAGCAGCGCCGAGACAGGGACTGGAAACACCATATATTTT.

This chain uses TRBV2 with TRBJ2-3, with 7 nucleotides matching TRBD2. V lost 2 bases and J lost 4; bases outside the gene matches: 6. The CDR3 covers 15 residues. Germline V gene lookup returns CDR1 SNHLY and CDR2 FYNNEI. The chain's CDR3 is CASSEPGGRSDTQYF. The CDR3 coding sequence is TGTGCCAGCAGTGAACCCGGCGGGAGATCAGATACGCAGTATTTT. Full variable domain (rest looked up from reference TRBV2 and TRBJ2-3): EPEVTQTPSHQVTQMGQEVILRCVPISNHLYFYWYRQILGQKVEFLVSFYNNEISEKSEIFDDQFSVERPDGSNFTLKIRSTKLEDSAMYFCASSEPGGRSDTQYFGPGTRLTVL.

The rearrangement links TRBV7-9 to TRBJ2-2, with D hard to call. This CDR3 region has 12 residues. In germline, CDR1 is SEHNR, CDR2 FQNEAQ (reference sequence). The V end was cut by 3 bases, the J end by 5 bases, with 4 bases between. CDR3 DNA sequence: TGTGCCAGCAGCTTCGTGACCGGGGAGCTGTTTTTT. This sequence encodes CASSFVTGELFF.

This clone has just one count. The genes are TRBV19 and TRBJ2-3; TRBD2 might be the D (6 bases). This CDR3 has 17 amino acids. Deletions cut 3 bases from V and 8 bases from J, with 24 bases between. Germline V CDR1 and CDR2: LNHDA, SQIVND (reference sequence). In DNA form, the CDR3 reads TGTGCCAGTAGTATGTTCCCACGACCCCGGTGGGGAGGTACGCAGTATTTT. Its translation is CASSMFPRPRWGGTQYF.

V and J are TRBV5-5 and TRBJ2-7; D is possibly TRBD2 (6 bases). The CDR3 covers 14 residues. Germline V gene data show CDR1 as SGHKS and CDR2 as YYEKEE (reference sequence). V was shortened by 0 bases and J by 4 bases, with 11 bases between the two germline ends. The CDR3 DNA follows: TGTGCCAGCAGCTTGGGTAGCGGTGGATACGAGCAGTACTTC. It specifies CASSLGSGGYEQYF. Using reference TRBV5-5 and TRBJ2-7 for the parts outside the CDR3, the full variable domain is DAGVTQSPTHLIKTRGQQVTLRCSPISGHKSVSWYQQVLGQGPQFIFQYYEKEERGRGNFPDRFSARQFPNYSSELNVNALLLGDSALYLCASSLGSGGYEQYFGPGTRLTVT.

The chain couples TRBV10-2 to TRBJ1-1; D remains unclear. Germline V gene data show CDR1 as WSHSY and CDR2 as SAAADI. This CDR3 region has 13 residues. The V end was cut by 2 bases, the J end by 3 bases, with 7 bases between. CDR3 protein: CASSELSYTEAFF. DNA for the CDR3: TGCGCCAGCAGTGAGCTAAGTTACACTGAAGCTTTCTTT.

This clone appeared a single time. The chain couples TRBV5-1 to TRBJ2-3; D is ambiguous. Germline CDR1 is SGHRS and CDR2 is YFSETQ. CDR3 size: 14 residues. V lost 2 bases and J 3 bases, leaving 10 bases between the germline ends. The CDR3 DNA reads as TGCGCCAGCAGCTTATTTGGCGGAACAGATACGCAGTATTTT. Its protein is CASSLFGGTDTQYF.

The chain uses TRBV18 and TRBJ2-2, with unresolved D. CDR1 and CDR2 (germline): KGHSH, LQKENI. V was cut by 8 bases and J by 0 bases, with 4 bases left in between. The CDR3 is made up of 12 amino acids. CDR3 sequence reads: CASTTNTGELFF. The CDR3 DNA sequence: TGTGCCAGCACAACGAACACCGGGGAGCTGTTTTTT.

CDR3 protein: CASSPRDIRRDTQYF. CDR3 in DNA: TGTGCCAGCAGTCCCCGGGACATCCGCCGAGATACGCAGTATTTT. V gene TRBV11-1 combines with J gene TRBJ2-3, with D perhaps matching TRBD1 (6 bases). From germline, CDR1 is SGHAT and CDR2 FQDESV (reference sequence). V lost 6 bases, J lost 5 bases, and 18 bases lay in between. This CDR3 has 15 amino acids.

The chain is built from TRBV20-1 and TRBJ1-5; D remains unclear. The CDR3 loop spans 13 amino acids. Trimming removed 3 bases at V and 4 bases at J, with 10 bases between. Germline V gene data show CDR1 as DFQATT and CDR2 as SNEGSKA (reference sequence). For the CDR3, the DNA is TGCAGTGCTAGTGGGCGGCAGAATCAGCCCCAGCATTTT. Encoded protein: CSASGRQNQPQHF.

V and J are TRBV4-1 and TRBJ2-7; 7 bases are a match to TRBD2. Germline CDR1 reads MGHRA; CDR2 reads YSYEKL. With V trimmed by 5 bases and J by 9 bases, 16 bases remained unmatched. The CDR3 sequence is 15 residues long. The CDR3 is CASSYGGGILRGQYF. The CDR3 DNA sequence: TGCGCCAGCAGCTATGGCGGGGGAATATTACGTGGGCAGTACTTC.

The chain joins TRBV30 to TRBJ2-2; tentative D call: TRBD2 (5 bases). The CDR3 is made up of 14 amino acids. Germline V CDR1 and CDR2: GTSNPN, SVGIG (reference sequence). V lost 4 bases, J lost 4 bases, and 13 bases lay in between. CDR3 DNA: TGTGCCTGGACTACGACCCGGGGCACCGGGGAGCTGTTTTTT. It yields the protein CAWTTTRGTGELFF.

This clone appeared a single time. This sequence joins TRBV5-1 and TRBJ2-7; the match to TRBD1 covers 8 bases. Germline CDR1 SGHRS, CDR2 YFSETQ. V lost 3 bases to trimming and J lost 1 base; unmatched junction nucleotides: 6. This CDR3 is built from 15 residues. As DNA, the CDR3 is TGCGCCAGCAGCTCTGGCAGGGGGCTTTCCTACGAGCAGTACTTC. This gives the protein CASSSGRGLSYEQYF. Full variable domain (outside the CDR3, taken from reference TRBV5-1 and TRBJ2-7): KAGVTQTPRYLIKTRGQQVTLSCSPISGHRSVSWYQQTPGQGLQFLFEYFSETQRNKGNFPGRFSGRQFSNSRSEMNVSTLELGDSALYLCASSSGRGLSYEQYFGPGTRLTVT.

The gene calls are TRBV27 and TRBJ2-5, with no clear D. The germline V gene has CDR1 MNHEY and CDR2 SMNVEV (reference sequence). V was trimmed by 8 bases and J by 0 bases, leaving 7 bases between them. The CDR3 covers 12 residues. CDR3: CASGRDQETQYF. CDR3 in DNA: TGTGCCAGCGGGCGAGACCAAGAGACCCAGTACTTC.

The CDR3 DNA is TGTGCCAGCAGTGAACGGGCGGGACCTGAAGCTTTCTTT. Its protein product is CASSERAGPEAFF. J is TRBJ1-1 and V is TRBV6-1; TRBD1 might be the D (5 bases). The CDR3 consists of 13 residues. Per germline, CDR1 MNHNS and CDR2 SASEGT. V shed 2 bases and J shed 6 bases, with 10 bases lying between them.

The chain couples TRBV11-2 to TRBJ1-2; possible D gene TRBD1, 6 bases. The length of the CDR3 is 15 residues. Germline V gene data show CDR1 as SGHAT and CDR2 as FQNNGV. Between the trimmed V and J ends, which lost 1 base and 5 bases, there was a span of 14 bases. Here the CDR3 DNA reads TGTGCCAGCAGCTTAGTCCGAACCGGGACATATGGCTACACCTTC. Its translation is CASSLVRTGTYGYTF.

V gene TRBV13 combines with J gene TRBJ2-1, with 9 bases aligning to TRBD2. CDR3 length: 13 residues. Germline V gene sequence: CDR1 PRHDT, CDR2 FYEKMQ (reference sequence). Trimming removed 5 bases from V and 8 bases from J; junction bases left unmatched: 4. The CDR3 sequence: CASSPGLADEQFF. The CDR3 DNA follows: TGTGCCAGCAGCCCGGGACTAGCCGATGAGCAGTTCTTC.

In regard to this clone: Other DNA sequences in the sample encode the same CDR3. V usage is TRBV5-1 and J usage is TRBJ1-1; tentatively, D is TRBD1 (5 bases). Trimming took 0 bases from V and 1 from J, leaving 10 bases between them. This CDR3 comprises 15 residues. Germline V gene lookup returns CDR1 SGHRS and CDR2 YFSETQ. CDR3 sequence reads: CASSLEPGGNTEAFF. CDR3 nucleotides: TGCGCCAGCAGCTTGGAACCCGGGGGGAACACTGAAGCTTTCTTT.

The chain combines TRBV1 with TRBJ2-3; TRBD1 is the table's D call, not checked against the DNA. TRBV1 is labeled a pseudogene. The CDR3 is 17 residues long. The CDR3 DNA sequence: TGCACCAGCAGCCAAGATGAGTGGCTAACAGGGTTGGATACGCAGTATTTT. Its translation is CTSSQDEWLTGLDTQYF.

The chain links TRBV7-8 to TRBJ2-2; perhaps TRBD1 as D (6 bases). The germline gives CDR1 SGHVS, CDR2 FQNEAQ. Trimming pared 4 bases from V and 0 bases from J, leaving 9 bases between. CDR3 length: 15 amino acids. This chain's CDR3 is CASSYGTTNTGELFF. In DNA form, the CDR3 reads TGTGCCAGCAGCTATGGGACAACGAACACCGGGGAGCTGTTTTTT.

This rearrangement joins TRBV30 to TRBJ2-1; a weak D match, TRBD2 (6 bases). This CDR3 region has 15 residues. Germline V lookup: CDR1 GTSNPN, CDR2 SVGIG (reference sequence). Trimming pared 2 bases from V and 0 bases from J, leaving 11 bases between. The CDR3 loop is CAWSSSVSSYNEQFF. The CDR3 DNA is TGTGCCTGGAGTTCTAGCGTGAGCTCCTACAATGAGCAGTTCTTC.

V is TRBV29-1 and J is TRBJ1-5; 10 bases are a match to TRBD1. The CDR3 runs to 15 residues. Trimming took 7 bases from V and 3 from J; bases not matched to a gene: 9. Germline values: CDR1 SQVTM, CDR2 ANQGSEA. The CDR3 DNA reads TGCAGCGGTCCCGGGACAGGGGTTCTCAATCAGCCCCAGCATTTT. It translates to CSGPGTGVLNQPQHF.

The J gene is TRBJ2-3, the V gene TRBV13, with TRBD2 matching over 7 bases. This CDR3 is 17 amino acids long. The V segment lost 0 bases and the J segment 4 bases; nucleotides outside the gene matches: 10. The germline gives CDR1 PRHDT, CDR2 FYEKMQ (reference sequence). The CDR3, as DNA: TGTGCCAGCAGCTTAGGTGGCGGAGGCGGGAGTGCAGATACGCAGTATTTT. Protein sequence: CASSLGGGGGSADTQYF.